These 2 T cell receptor beta chains originate from one sample sequenced in a study of radiation and T cells in renal cell carcinoma. Measured with immunoSEQ multiplex PCR; TCRdb has only the in-frame clones, and not every one. This sample carries more than 60,000 clones, approximately 87% of them seen once, and the ten largest clones take 2.4%. Time point given: blood 4 weeks post-SBRT, at nephrectomy. The sample's treatment: 15 Gy SBRT to primary tumor, nephrectomy 4 weeks later. Source: blood, taken from a patient whose treatment included radiotherapy and nephrectomy. The receptors originated from a woman aged 55-70 years with renal cell carcinoma.

Only one count was recorded for this clone. The chain employs TRBV6-1 and TRBJ1-1; TRBD1 might be the D (6 bases). The germline V gene has CDR1 MNHNS and CDR2 SASEGT. Trimming removed 8 bases at V and 4 bases at J, with 11 bases between. This CDR3 comprises 12 residues. As DNA, the CDR3 is TGTGCCAGCCGGTCGGGGGCCACTGAAGCTTTCTTT. Protein: CASRSGATEAFF.

CDR3 sequence reads: CASKFAGADYEQYF. The CDR3 DNA follows: TGTGCCAGCAAGTTTGCAGGGGCCGACTACGAGCAGTACTTC. This rearrangement joins TRBV6-1 to TRBJ2-5, with D perhaps matching TRBD1 (6 bases). The tail of the sequence fits TRBJ2-7 better, so the J call may be wrong. Germline CDR1 and CDR2: MNHNS and SASEGT. The CDR3 runs 14 residues.